The next 18 T cell receptor beta chains were all read from a single sample in a study of shared clonotypes between healthy human individuals. Sequencing was performed with immunoSEQ multiplex PCR; in TCRdb, only in-frame clones are kept and a portion is missing. Counted here are roughly 1,100,000 clones, 60% to 80% occurring once; the ten biggest clones make up about 1.5%. Sequenced material: memory CD4+ T cells sorted from blood. Stated subset: CD45RA-negative fraction. All receptors come from a man aged 18 to 29 in good health.

The rearrangement uses TRBV4-1 and TRBJ1-2; no reliable D call. The CDR3 spans 14 residues. CDR1 is MGHRA and CDR2 is YSYEKL in the germline V gene. Trimming cost V 3 bases and J 1 base, with 9 bases left between them. CDR3 DNA: TGCGCCAGCAGCCAGGCTGGATTTAACTATGGCTACACCTTC. Amino acids: CASSQAGFNYGYTF.

This clone was observed a few times. CDR3 nucleotides: TGTGCCAGCAGCGTACTTCCCTCCATAGCGGGAGCTACCGGGGAGCTGTTTTTT. Translation gives CASSVLPSIAGATGELFF. The V and J genes are TRBV9 and TRBJ2-2; the match to TRBD2 covers 9 bases. The CDR3 has 18 amino acids. CDR1 SGDLS and CDR2 YYNGEE come from the germline V gene. After removal of 1 base from V and 5 bases from J, the junction contained 12 bases not matched to a gene.

This chain links TRBV2 with TRBJ2-5; 9 nucleotides line up with TRBD2. Trimming at V came to 6 bases and at J to 6 bases, leaving 8 bases not matched to a gene. Germline CDR1 SNHLY, CDR2 FYNNEI. There are 14 residues in the CDR3. CDR3 sequence reads: CASRERGVGKTQYF. CDR3 DNA: TGTGCCAGCAGGGAGCGGGGGGTGGGAAAGACCCAGTACTTC.

V gene TRBV25-1 combines with J gene TRBJ2-5; a weak D match, TRBD1 (5 bases). The CDR3 extends over 16 amino acids. CDR1 and CDR2 (germline): MGHDK, SYGVNS. V lost 0 bases and J lost 4, with 15 bases in between. The CDR3 DNA reads as TGTGCCAGCAGTGAATATGGGCAGGGCAGGAGAGAGACCCAGTACTTC. Protein: CASSEYGQGRRETQYF. The full variable domain, rest sourced from reference TRBV25-1 and TRBJ2-5, is EADIYQTPRYLVIGTGKKITLECSQTMGHDKMYWYQQDPGMELHLIHYSYGVNSTEKGDLSSESTVSRIRTEHFPLTLESARPSHTSQYLCASSEYGQGRRETQYFGPGTRLLVL.

V is TRBV4-1 and J is TRBJ1-2; no reliable D call. Trimming removed 2 bases at V and 8 bases at J, with 18 bases between. Germline V CDR1 and CDR2: MGHRA, YSYEKL. The CDR3 sequence is 15 residues long. This CDR3 reads CASSQPFRTDGGYTF. The CDR3 DNA is TGCGCCAGCAGCCAACCCTTTCGGACTGACGGGGGCTACACCTTC.

This chain links TRBV28 with TRBJ1-4, with 9 nucleotides matching TRBD1. The CDR3 extends over 14 amino acids. CDR1 and CDR2 from the germline V gene are MDHEN and SYDVKM. After removal of 3 bases from V and 8 bases from J, the junction contained 4 bases not matched to a gene. The CDR3 DNA sequence: TGTGCCAGCAGTTTGGACAGGGGACGGGAAAAACTGTTTTTT. It codes for CASSLDRGREKLFF. Using reference TRBV28 and TRBJ1-4 for the parts outside the CDR3, the full variable domain is DVKVTQSSRYLVKRTGEKVFLECVQDMDHENMFWYRQDPGLGLRLIYFSYDVKMKEKGDIPEGYSVSREKKERFSLILESASTNQTSMYLCASSLDRGREKLFFGSGTQLSVL.

The chain employs TRBV2 and TRBJ2-7; weak D call: TRBD1 (6 bases). The CDR3 consists of 16 residues. V was cut by 6 bases and J by 3 bases, with 21 bases left in between. The germline V gene has CDR1 SNHLY and CDR2 FYNNEI. This CDR3 is CASRKNLQGTGYEQYF. Written as DNA, the CDR3 is TGTGCCAGCAGAAAAAACCTACAGGGAACGGGCTACGAGCAGTACTTC.

This clone was recorded a few times. The rearrangement joins TRBV15 to TRBJ2-5, with 13 bases matching TRBD2. The CDR3 has 18 residues. With 6 bases clipped from V and 0 bases from J, the junction kept 10 bases outside the gene matches. CDR1 LNHNV and CDR2 YYDKDF come from the germline V gene (reference sequence). CDR3 sequence: CATRQRTSGSIHQETQYF. The CDR3 nucleotides are TGTGCCACCAGACAAAGGACTAGCGGGAGTATTCACCAAGAGACCCAGTACTTC.

V and J are TRBV19 and TRBJ1-5; possible D gene TRBD1, 5 bases. The V end lost 1 base, the J end lost 3 bases, and 10 bases lay between the germline ends. The CDR3 runs to 15 residues. Germline V CDR1 and CDR2: LNHDA, SQIVND (reference sequence). In nucleotides, the CDR3 is TGTGCCAGTAGTATAGTGACAGCCACCAATCAGCCCCAGCATTTT. The encoded protein is CASSIVTATNQPQHF.

The gene calls are TRBV2 and TRBJ2-3; D not certain. Trimming left V 3 bases short and J 1 base short, with 14 bases between. Germline V lookup: CDR1 SNHLY, CDR2 FYNNEI. The CDR3 consists of 16 residues. The CDR3 loop reads CASSDLDLWGTDTQYF. CDR3 nucleotides: TGTGCCAGCAGTGATCTTGACTTGTGGGGCACAGATACGCAGTATTTT.

The chain recombines TRBV9 with TRBJ2-5; D gene unclear. Germline V CDR1 and CDR2: SGDLS, YYNGEE. The CDR3 spans 14 residues. V shed 0 bases and J shed 5 bases, with 11 bases lying between them. CDR3 DNA: TGTGCCAGCAGCGTAGGACACCCCCAGGAGACCCAGTACTTC. Amino acid sequence: CASSVGHPQETQYF.

The chain has TRBV11-2 and TRBJ2-1; a possible D gene is TRBD1 (6 bases). Germline values: CDR1 SGHAT, CDR2 FQNNGV. Trimming removed 2 bases at V and 5 bases at J, with 16 bases between. The CDR3 is 16 amino acids. The CDR3 here is CASSLSRKGVNNEQFF. The CDR3 nucleotides are TGTGCCAGCAGCTTAAGTCGAAAGGGGGTCAACAATGAGCAGTTCTTC.

The chain carries TRBV5-1 and TRBJ2-1; tentative D call: TRBD2 (7 bases). The CDR3 runs to 16 residues. The V end was cut by 1 base, the J end by 3 bases, with 14 bases between. Germline assignment: CDR1 SGHRS and CDR2 YFSETQ. The CDR3 region is CASSLFGGHVYNEQFF. The CDR3 DNA is TGCGCCAGCAGCTTGTTCGGGGGGCATGTCTACAATGAGCAGTTCTTC.

The chain uses TRBV6-6 and TRBJ1-2, with 7 bases lining up with TRBD1. CDR3 size: 13 residues. Germline V gene data show CDR1 as MNHNY and CDR2 as SVGAGI (reference sequence). With V trimmed by 6 bases and J by 4 bases, 5 bases remained unmatched. CDR3 region: CASRPGGVYGYTF. The CDR3 DNA follows: TGTGCCAGCAGGCCAGGGGGGGTCTATGGCTACACCTTC.

The chain uses TRBV18 and TRBJ2-7; no firm D call. The CDR3 covers 15 residues. V gave up 2 bases and J gave up 1 base, with 12 bases separating them. From germline, CDR1 is KGHSH and CDR2 LQKENI. CDR3 sequence: CASSPTAGVSYEQYF. As DNA, the CDR3 is TGTGCCAGCTCACCAACGGCAGGAGTTTCCTACGAGCAGTACTTC.

Remarks on this clone: Other nucleotide sequences from this sample produce the same CDR3. This chain uses TRBV5-6 with TRBJ1-2; TRBD1 matches at 7 bases. Unmatched junction bases numbered 3, after V lost 2 bases and J lost 2 bases. CDR3 size: 14 residues. Germline CDR1 SGHDT, CDR2 YYEEEE. CDR3 sequence reads: CASSFPGGNYGYTF. The CDR3 DNA sequence: TGTGCCAGCAGCTTTCCAGGGGGAAACTATGGCTACACCTTC.

V gene TRBV7-2 combines with J gene TRBJ2-7; D is unresolved. Germline V CDR1 and CDR2: SGHTA, FQGNSA. This CDR3 contains 14 residues. V lost 5 bases to trimming and J lost 1 base, with 12 bases between them. The CDR3 DNA reads TGTGCCAGCAGCCCAGGCTCCGGTTCCTACGAGCAGTACTTC. This encodes CASSPGSGSYEQYF.

The chain combines TRBV10-3 with TRBJ2-3, with D uncertain. V lost 10 bases and J lost 0, with 8 bases in between. The CDR3 is made up of 12 amino acids. Looked up from germline, CDR1 is ENHRY and CDR2 is SYGVKD. This CDR3 is CATKTSTDTQYF. For the CDR3, the DNA is TGTGCCACAAAAACAAGCACAGATACGCAGTATTTT.